Shown below are 29 T cell receptor beta chains from a single sample sequenced in a study of T cells after yellow fever vaccination. TCRdb reprocessed the 5' RACE reads via MiXCR and lists one record per CDR3 protein. The data contain about 330,000 distinct CDR3 sequences, approximately 7% of them singletons. The input for sequencing was PBMCs, taken about 41 days after the first yellow fever vaccination. Every receptor here comes from a man between 18 and 35 years old who received the YFV17D yellow fever vaccine.

This clonotype was recorded many times. The genes are TRBV6-5 and TRBJ2-1; D is unclear. The germline V and J ends were trimmed by 7 bases and 2 bases, with 9 bases remaining between them. This CDR3 comprises 13 residues. Germline CDR1 MNHEY, CDR2 SVGAGI. The CDR3 bases are TGTGCCAGCACCAGCTCCCCCTACAATGAGCAGTTCTTC. This codes for CASTSSPYNEQFF.

This clonotype was counted at least ten times. The chain employs TRBV7-2 and TRBJ2-4; D is ambiguous. Between the trimmed V and J ends, which lost 1 base and 2 bases, there was a span of 3 bases. The CDR3 length is 13 residues. The germline CDR1 and CDR2 sequences are SGHTA and FQGNSA. CDR3 DNA sequence: TGTGCCAGCAGCTTAGTAACCAAAAACATTCAGTACTTC. This sequence encodes CASSLVTKNIQYF.

This clonotype was recorded at least ten times. The chain employs TRBV5-1 and TRBJ2-5; no firm D call. Trimming took off 1 base at V and 7 bases at J, with 14 bases between the two ends. Looked up from germline, CDR1 is SGHRS and CDR2 is YFSETQ. The CDR3 length is 14 residues. The CDR3 coding sequence is TGCGCCAGCAGCTTGTTGGATGGGGAAGGGACCCAGTACTTC. It specifies CASSLLDGEGTQYF. Drawing the rest from reference TRBV5-1 and TRBJ2-5, the complete variable domain is KAGVTQTPRYLIKTRGQQVTLSCSPISGHRSVSWYQQTPGQGLQFLFEYFSETQRNKGNFPGRFSGRQFSNSRSEMNVSTLELGDSALYLCASSLLDGEGTQYFGPGTRLLVL.

This chain links TRBV7-2 with TRBJ2-3, with TRBD1 as a possible D gene (6 bases). Germline V CDR1 and CDR2: SGHTA, FQGNSA. This CDR3 comprises 15 residues. With 1 base removed from V and 4 bases from J, the gap between germline ends came to 12 bases. The CDR3 region is CASSLEYRVADTQYF. In DNA, the CDR3 is TGTGCCAGCAGCTTAGAATACAGGGTAGCAGATACGCAGTATTTT.

The table lists this clonotype with many counts. The chain has TRBV7-6 and TRBJ1-3; no clear D gene. Looked up from germline, CDR1 is SGHVS and CDR2 is FNYEAQ. V lost 5 bases and J 0 bases, leaving 11 bases between the germline ends. The CDR3 has 15 amino acids. The CDR3 region has the DNA TGTGCCAGCAGCGAGGGCTCATCCTCTGGAAACACCATATATTTT. The encoded protein is CASSEGSSSGNTIYF.

Ten or more counts support this clonotype. V and J are TRBV5-1 and TRBJ2-1; D not resolved. Germline CDR1 and CDR2: SGHRS and YFSETQ. Trimming removed 1 base at V and 7 bases at J, with 12 bases between. The CDR3 loop spans 14 amino acids. The CDR3 loop reads CASSLKVSPNEQFF. The DNA of the CDR3 is TGCGCCAGCAGCTTGAAGGTTAGCCCAAATGAGCAGTTCTTC.

The J gene is TRBJ1-2, the V gene TRBV5-1; a possible D gene is TRBD1 (5 bases). The CDR3 is 14 amino acids. The germline gives CDR1 SGHRS, CDR2 YFSETQ. V lost 4 bases and J lost 8, with 18 bases in between. As DNA, the CDR3 is TGCGCCAGCAGCCCCCGGCGGGGCCAAGAGGGCTACACCTTC. Protein sequence: CASSPRRGQEGYTF.

The chain employs TRBV11-2 and TRBJ1-2, with no clear D. This CDR3 spans 12 amino acids. Trimming took 2 bases from V and 7 from J, leaving 8 bases between them. Germline CDR1 reads SGHAT; CDR2 reads FQNNGV. The DNA for the CDR3 is TGTGCCAGCAGCTTAATGACGGGTGGCTACACCTTC. Its protein is CASSLMTGGYTF.

J is TRBJ2-1 and V is TRBV20-1; 10 bases are shared with TRBD2. CDR1 and CDR2 (germline): DFQATT, SNEGSKA (reference sequence). CDR3 size: 16 residues. With V trimmed by 5 bases and J by 4 bases, 11 bases remained unmatched. The CDR3 DNA sequence: TGCAGTGCTGCTTCGCTTAGCGGGGGGCAATACAATGAGCAGTTCTTC. Translating it yields CSAASLSGGQYNEQFF.

This clonotype was observed a handful of times. This sequence joins TRBV18 and TRBJ2-2; D is perhaps TRBD1 (5 bases). V lost 6 bases to trimming and J lost 5 bases, with 7 bases between them. This CDR3 spans 12 amino acids. The V gene's germline CDR1 is KGHSH and CDR2 LQKENI. The CDR3 sequence is CASSPGTGELFF. The CDR3 bases are TGTGCCAGCTCCCCAGGGACCGGGGAGCTGTTTTTT.

This rearrangement joins TRBV12-3 or TRBV12-4 to TRBJ1-5; D gene ambiguous. Trimming took 5 bases from V and 7 from J, leaving 9 bases between them. The CDR3 is made up of 12 amino acids. The DNA of the CDR3 is TGTGCCAGCAGTCCCGAAGGGCAGCCCCAGCATTTT. Translation: CASSPEGQPQHF.

This clonotype was seen many times. The genes are TRBV7-9 and TRBJ1-1; a weak D match, TRBD1 (5 bases). Trimming left V 5 bases short and J 1 base short, with 14 bases between. Germline V gives CDR1 SEHNR, CDR2 FQNEAQ (reference sequence). This CDR3 is built from 15 residues. The CDR3 loop is CASSPQTTGNTEAFF. CDR3 nucleotide sequence: TGTGCCAGCAGCCCCCAGACTACAGGGAACACTGAAGCTTTCTTT.

This chain joins TRBV7-2 and TRBJ2-1; the match to TRBD1 covers 9 bases. The V and J ends lost 8 bases and 4 bases, in that order; junction bases with no gene match: 6. This CDR3 has 14 amino acids. CDR1 is SGHTA, CDR2 FQGNSA, per germline. CDR3 DNA sequence: TGTGCCAGCCGGCGGGACAGGGTGTACAATGAGCAGTTCTTC. Amino acids: CASRRDRVYNEQFF.

This clonotype has a handful of counts. The gene calls are TRBV5-1 and TRBJ2-7; D gene unclear. V lost 4 bases, J lost 3 bases, and 17 bases lay in between. The CDR3 has 15 amino acids. Germline CDR1 reads SGHRS; CDR2 reads YFSETQ. The CDR3 coding sequence is TGCGCCAGCAGCGGCCCCGGTCCCCCTTTCTACGAGCAGTACTTC. It specifies CASSGPGPPFYEQYF. Looking up the rest from reference TRBV5-1 and TRBJ2-7 gives the full variable domain: KAGVTQTPRYLIKTRGQQVTLSCSPISGHRSVSWYQQTPGQGLQFLFEYFSETQRNKGNFPGRFSGRQFSNSRSEMNVSTLELGDSALYLCASSGPGPPFYEQYFGPGTRLTVT.

This clonotype was seen more than once but under ten times. The V gene is TRBV6-6, the J gene TRBJ1-6; D is unclear. Germline CDR1 MNHNY, CDR2 SVGAGI (reference sequence). The CDR3 length is 11 residues. V was trimmed by 7 bases and J by 7 bases, leaving 5 bases between them. CDR3 DNA sequence: TGTGCCAGCACGACGAATTCACCCCTCCACTTT. The encoded protein is CASTTNSPLHF.

The chain is built from TRBV9 and TRBJ1-6; D is undetermined. Trimming removed 4 bases at V and 8 bases at J, with 4 bases between. Germline V gives CDR1 SGDLS, CDR2 YYNGEE. CDR3 size: 11 residues. The CDR3 here is CASSNDSPLHF. DNA for the CDR3: TGTGCCAGCAGCAACGATTCACCCCTCCACTTT.

This clonotype was counted ten times or more. This rearrangement joins TRBV9 to TRBJ2-2; D is perhaps TRBD1 or TRBD2 (5 bases each). The CDR3 length is 15 residues. Germline assignment: CDR1 SGDLS and CDR2 YYNGEE. V gave up 4 bases and J gave up 6 bases, with 16 bases separating them. The CDR3 sequence: CASSPPGTGAGELFF. CDR3 bases: TGTGCCAGCAGCCCTCCCGGGACCGGAGCCGGGGAGCTGTTTTTT.

Regarding this clonotype: The germline gene is not matched at one end of the junction; a read error may be the cause. The J gene is TRBJ1-3, the V gene TRBV6-1; TRBD1 agrees at 11 bases. Germline CDR1 reads MNHNS; CDR2 reads SASEGT. The CDR3 has 17 amino acids. DNA of the CDR3: TGTGCCAGCAGGGAAGGACAGGGGGCCGCCTCTGGAAACACCATATATTTT. Its protein is CASREGQGAASGNTIYF.

This clonotype appeared many times. DNA for the CDR3: TGTGCCAGCAGCCGCCGGGCCACCGGGGAGCTGTTTTTT. Protein: CASSRRATGELFF. The chain uses TRBV3-1 and TRBJ2-2; D remains unclear. Trimming took 4 bases from V and 4 from J, leaving 7 bases between them. The CDR3 spans 13 residues. The germline CDR1 and CDR2 sequences are LGHDT and YNNKEL (reference sequence).

CDR3 sequence (DNA): TGTGCCAGCAGCTTGCCGGGGGGCATGGGAGAGACCCAGTACTTC. Amino acids: CASSLPGGMGETQYF. J is TRBJ2-5 and V is TRBV5-4; the D gene is possibly TRBD2 (7 bases). Trimming stripped 1 base from V and 4 bases from J, with 14 bases between. The length of the CDR3 is 15 residues. Germline CDR1 and CDR2: SGHNT and YYREEE (reference sequence).

The chain has TRBV9 and TRBJ1-2; D call uncertain. Looked up from germline, CDR1 is SGDLS and CDR2 is YYNGEE. The length of the CDR3 is 14 residues. Trimming pared 2 bases from V and 7 bases from J, leaving 15 bases between. Here the CDR3 reads CASSVTGISGGYTF. The CDR3 region has the DNA TGTGCCAGCAGCGTTACGGGGATTTCGGGTGGCTACACCTTC.

This clonotype has at least ten counts. This may arise from a read error, as a much more abundant clone is one base away. The chain links TRBV28 to TRBJ2-2; possibly TRBD1 for D (6 bases). The CDR3 covers 13 residues. In germline, CDR1 is MDHEN, CDR2 SYDVKM. The germline V and J ends were trimmed by 6 bases and 3 bases, with 8 bases remaining between them. This CDR3 is CASSRQDTGELFF. The CDR3 DNA follows: TGTGCCAGCAGCCGACAGGACACCGGGGAGCTGTTTTTT.

The chain uses TRBV7-2 and TRBJ2-3, with D tentatively TRBD2 (5 bases). V was pared by 3 bases and J by 6 bases, with 10 bases between. The CDR3 length is 13 residues. Germline CDR1 is SGHTA and CDR2 is FQGNSA. The CDR3 DNA reads as TGTGCCAGCAGCTTTAATACGGGGGATACGCAGTATTTT. This encodes CASSFNTGDTQYF.

In this sample, this clonotype turned up many times. The chain employs TRBV7-2 and TRBJ2-1; 10 bases are shared with TRBD2. Germline CDR1 SGHTA, CDR2 FQGNSA. This CDR3 has 16 residues. V trimming: 5 bases; J trimming: 7 bases; junction bases outside the gene matches: 11. The CDR3 reads CASSIRAAGGRNEQFF. In DNA, the CDR3 is TGTGCCAGCAGCATTAGAGCAGCGGGGGGGCGGAATGAGCAGTTCTTC.

Ten or more counts support this clonotype. This rearrangement joins TRBV5-1 to TRBJ2-3, with no clear D. CDR1 SGHRS and CDR2 YFSETQ come from the germline V gene. V lost 1 base, J lost 4 bases, and 7 bases lay in between. The CDR3 loop spans 13 amino acids. The CDR3 here is CASSLNRADTQYF. The CDR3 DNA follows: TGCGCCAGCAGCTTGAATCGAGCAGATACGCAGTATTTT.

This clonotype appeared a few times. This chain uses TRBV6-5 with TRBJ2-7; D perhaps matches TRBD1 (6 bases). This CDR3 spans 15 amino acids. Trimming took 4 bases from V and 5 from J, leaving 18 bases between them. Per the germline V gene, CDR1 is MNHEY and CDR2 is SVGAGI. In DNA, the CDR3 is TGTGCCAGCAGTTCTACAGGGTTTTCCCCTCACGAGCAGTACTTC. Its protein product is CASSSTGFSPHEQYF.

This clonotype was counted many times. The V and J genes are TRBV12-3 or TRBV12-4 and TRBJ2-7; TRBD2 matches 11 bases. With V trimmed by 9 bases and J by 4 bases, 5 bases remained unmatched. The CDR3 runs 13 residues. As DNA, the CDR3 is TGTGCCAGTAGCGGGGGGGAAGGGTACGAGCAGTACTTC. It is translated as CASSGGEGYEQYF.

This clonotype was picked up a small number of times. The rearrangement uses TRBV20-1 and TRBJ2-1; 7 bases map to TRBD2. The trim removed 3 bases at V and 4 bases at J, leaving 9 bases unmatched. Germline V gene data show CDR1 as DFQATT and CDR2 as SNEGSKA (reference sequence). This CDR3 spans 15 amino acids. CDR3 DNA: TGCAGTGCTAGTGATATACTAGCGCTGTACAATGAGCAGTTCTTC. Protein product: CSASDILALYNEQFF.

This chain joins TRBV11-2 and TRBJ2-5, with 13 bases that match TRBD2. Trimming removed 4 bases from V and 7 bases from J; junction bases left unmatched: 6. Germline loops: CDR1 SGHAT, CDR2 FQNNGV. The CDR3 length is 15 residues. The CDR3 protein is CASSSTWTSGGTQYF. The CDR3 DNA reads as TGTGCCAGCAGCTCCACGTGGACTAGCGGGGGGACCCAGTACTTC.